The table lists the clone carrying this T cell receptor beta chain with a few counts. It was with a sample-barcoded 5' primer and a J-beta primer mix that a second PCR of roughly 7 to 12 cycles was run. TCRdb redid the calling of the 5' RACE reads with MiXCR, one entry per CDR3 protein. The repertoire consists of some 1,000,000 distinct CDR3 sequences, with about 25% occurring once and the leading ten covering approximately 0.79%. This sample was taken from a study of blood T cells in healthy people across ages. In germline, CDR1 is SGHRS, CDR2 YFSETQ. Trimming cost V 4 bases and J 0 bases, with 25 bases left between them. This CDR3 comprises 20 residues. This sample was shared with a second study, whose subject was T cells of mothers and their children.

Sequences were obtained from blood. The rearrangement joins TRBV5-1 to TRBJ1-4; D might be TRBD1 (6 bases). The clonotype originates from a girl aged 2 to 9 in good health. CDR3 in amino acids: CASSLFGGKGDPATNEKLFF. The CDR3 DNA reads as TGCGCCAGCAGCCTGTTCGGGGGAAAGGGGGACCCTGCAACTAATGAAAAACTGTTTTTT.